The rows below give T cell receptor beta chains drawn from one sample of a study. One entry per CDR3 protein results from TCRdb running MiXCR on the RT-PCR reads. The sample lists about 700,000 distinct CDR3 sequences, 12% to 15% seen once, with 3.6% in the top ten. What was sequenced was memory CD4+ T cells from blood. All receptors derive from a female donor in good health, serving as a healthy control. CDR3s include the opening cysteine and the closing phenylalanine or tryptophan. D genes are given only for firm matches. Clone size is shown for a subset of rows, as once, few, many or a class of expanded clone.

cdr3_length: 15
d_call: -
clone_size: -
j_call: TRBJ1-2
v_call: TRBV7-2
cdr3_aa: CASTLSGQPSYGYTF
cdr3_nt: TGTGCCAGCACCTTGAGTGGACAGCCGAGCTATGGCTACACCTTC

cdr3_length: 16
d_call: TRBD2
clone_size: -
j_call: TRBJ2-2
v_call: TRBV5-1
cdr3_aa: CASSLVSAGATGELFF
cdr3_nt: TGCGCCAGCAGCTTGGTTTCAGCGGGGGCCACCGGGGAGCTGTTTTTT

cdr3_length: 14
d_call: -
clone_size: -
j_call: TRBJ1-5
v_call: TRBV9
cdr3_aa: CASSAGLDNQPQHF
cdr3_nt: TGTGCCAGCAGCGCCGGATTAGACAATCAGCCCCAGCATTTT

cdr3_length: 14
d_call: -
clone_size: many
j_call: TRBJ2-3
v_call: TRBV4-3
cdr3_aa: CASSQDGGSDTQYF
cdr3_nt: TGCGCCAGCAGCCAAGATGGAGGATCAGATACGCAGTATTTT

cdr3_length: 12
d_call: -
clone_size: few
j_call: TRBJ2-7
v_call: TRBV12-3/TRBV12-4
cdr3_aa: CASSTHYVEQYF
cdr3_nt: TGTGCCAGCAGCACACATTACGTCGAGCAGTACTTC

cdr3_length: 14
d_call: -
clone_size: once
j_call: TRBJ2-3
v_call: TRBV4-1
cdr3_aa: CASSLSERADTQYF
cdr3_nt: TGCGCCAGCAGTCTCTCGGAGCGGGCAGATACGCAGTATTTT

cdr3_length: 14
d_call: -
clone_size: many
j_call: TRBJ2-3
v_call: TRBV15
cdr3_aa: CATSRGGGADTQYF
cdr3_nt: TGTGCCACCAGCAGAGGAGGGGGGGCAGATACGCAGTATTTT

cdr3_length: 15
d_call: -
clone_size: few
j_call: TRBJ2-2
v_call: TRBV5-1
cdr3_aa: CASSLAAGVTGELFF
cdr3_nt: TGCGCCAGCAGCTTGGCTGCAGGGGTGACCGGGGAGCTGTTTTTT

cdr3_length: 15
d_call: -
clone_size: many
j_call: TRBJ2-2
v_call: TRBV15
cdr3_aa: CATSRARTNTGELFF
cdr3_nt: TGTGCCACCAGCAGAGCCAGAACGAACACCGGGGAGCTGTTTTTT

cdr3_length: 13
d_call: -
clone_size: few
j_call: TRBJ1-6
v_call: TRBV29-1
cdr3_aa: CSVRTDNNSPLHF
cdr3_nt: TGCAGCGTACGGACAGACAATAATTCACCCCTCCACTTT

cdr3_length: 13
d_call: TRBD1
clone_size: -
j_call: TRBJ2-7
v_call: TRBV20-1
cdr3_aa: CSEQGQVDYEQYF
cdr3_nt: TGCAGTGAACAGGGACAGGTTGACTACGAGCAGTACTTC

cdr3_length: 14
d_call: -
clone_size: many
j_call: TRBJ1-5
v_call: TRBV24-1
cdr3_aa: CATSDLSANQPQHF
cdr3_nt: TGTGCCACCAGTGATTTATCAGCTAATCAGCCCCAGCATTTT

cdr3_length: 17
d_call: TRBD2
clone_size: few
j_call: TRBJ2-6
v_call: TRBV24-1
cdr3_aa: CATSDLVSGTGANVLTF
cdr3_nt: TGTGCCACCAGTGATTTAGTTAGCGGGACCGGGGCCAACGTCCTGACTTTC

cdr3_length: 15
d_call: TRBD1
clone_size: -
j_call: TRBJ1-5
v_call: TRBV20-1
cdr3_aa: CSARASQGAGQPQHF
cdr3_nt: TGCAGTGCTAGAGCCTCACAGGGGGCTGGGCAGCCCCAGCATTTT

cdr3_length: 15
d_call: -
clone_size: many
j_call: TRBJ1-2
v_call: TRBV29-1
cdr3_aa: CSVLTGTTELYGYTF
cdr3_nt: TGCAGCGTGCTCACCGGGACAACAGAACTCTATGGCTACACCTTC

cdr3_length: 12
d_call: -
clone_size: few
j_call: TRBJ2-7
v_call: TRBV6-2/TRBV6-3
cdr3_aa: CASRRLDREQYF
cdr3_nt: TGTGCCAGCAGACGACTAGATCGGGAGCAGTACTTC

cdr3_length: 13
d_call: -
clone_size: many
j_call: TRBJ2-5
v_call: TRBV7-2
cdr3_aa: CASSLAGERTQYF
cdr3_nt: TGTGCCAGCAGCTTAGCGGGGGAACGTACCCAGTACTTC

cdr3_length: 13
d_call: -
clone_size: few
j_call: TRBJ2-7
v_call: TRBV20-1
cdr3_aa: CSAGTGISYEQYF
cdr3_nt: TGCAGTGCCGGGACGGGGATCTCCTACGAGCAGTACTTC

cdr3_length: 12
d_call: -
clone_size: many
j_call: TRBJ1-2
v_call: TRBV6-5
cdr3_aa: CASRTTNYGYTF
cdr3_nt: TGTGCCAGCCGAACTACTAACTATGGCTACACCTTC

cdr3_length: 13
d_call: -
clone_size: many
j_call: TRBJ2-7
v_call: TRBV20-1
cdr3_aa: CSAADSYSYEQYF
cdr3_nt: TGCAGTGCTGCAGACAGCTACTCCTACGAGCAGTACTTC

cdr3_length: 12
d_call: -
clone_size: many
j_call: TRBJ1-2
v_call: TRBV12-3/TRBV12-4
cdr3_aa: CASSLWVGGYTF
cdr3_nt: TGTGCCAGCAGTTTATGGGTCGGGGGCTACACCTTC

cdr3_length: 15
d_call: TRBD1
clone_size: many
j_call: TRBJ1-1
v_call: TRBV7-9
cdr3_aa: CASSRLGGSNTEAFF
cdr3_nt: TGTGCCAGCAGCAGATTAGGGGGCTCGAACACTGAAGCTTTCTTT

cdr3_length: 13
d_call: TRBD1
clone_size: -
j_call: TRBJ1-2
v_call: TRBV5-4
cdr3_aa: CASSLDRARGYTF
cdr3_nt: TGTGCCAGCAGCTTAGACAGGGCTCGTGGCTACACCTTC

cdr3_length: 13
d_call: TRBD1
clone_size: few
j_call: TRBJ1-1
v_call: TRBV29-1
cdr3_aa: CSTRTGGGTEAFF
cdr3_nt: TGCAGCACCCGGACAGGGGGCGGAACTGAAGCTTTCTTT

cdr3_length: 14
d_call: -
clone_size: few
j_call: TRBJ1-5
v_call: TRBV10-3
cdr3_aa: CAISAEYSNQPQHF
cdr3_nt: TGTGCCATCAGTGCGGAATATAGCAATCAGCCCCAGCATTTT

cdr3_length: 14
d_call: -
clone_size: -
j_call: TRBJ1-1
v_call: TRBV5-1
cdr3_aa: CASSRLQGNTEAFF
cdr3_nt: TGCGCCAGCAGCCGCTTACAGGGGAACACTGAAGCTTTCTTT

cdr3_length: 17
d_call: TRBD2
clone_size: few
j_call: TRBJ2-3
v_call: TRBV4-3
cdr3_aa: CASNQGGGGAGTDTQYF
cdr3_nt: TGCGCCAGCAACCAGGGCGGGGGAGGGGCGGGGACAGATACGCAGTATTTT

cdr3_length: 14
d_call: TRBD1
clone_size: -
j_call: TRBJ2-1
v_call: TRBV30
cdr3_aa: CAWSVYTGGNEQFF
cdr3_nt: TGTGCCTGGAGTGTATACACAGGGGGCAATGAGCAGTTCTTC

cdr3_length: 12
d_call: TRBD1
clone_size: -
j_call: TRBJ1-2
v_call: TRBV11-2
cdr3_aa: CASSLTGTGFNF
cdr3_nt: TGTGCCAGCAGCTTAACCGGGACAGGGTTTAACTTC

cdr3_length: 15
d_call: TRBD1
clone_size: -
j_call: TRBJ2-7
v_call: TRBV5-1
cdr3_aa: CASSLGAGGQYEQYF
cdr3_nt: TGCGCCAGCAGCTTGGGGGCAGGGGGCCAATACGAGCAGTACTTC

cdr3_length: 14
d_call: -
clone_size: -
j_call: TRBJ2-2
v_call: TRBV4-3
cdr3_aa: CASSQDRGSGELFF
cdr3_nt: TGCGCCAGCAGCCAAGATCGAGGTTCAGGGGAGCTGTTTTTT

cdr3_length: 13
d_call: -
clone_size: -
j_call: TRBJ1-1
v_call: TRBV6-2/TRBV6-3
cdr3_aa: CASRGTGNTEASF
cdr3_nt: TGTGCCAGCAGGGGTACAGGGAACACTGAAGCTTCCTTT

cdr3_length: 15
d_call: TRBD1
clone_size: -
j_call: TRBJ2-7
v_call: TRBV28
cdr3_aa: CASKTQGAGRYEQYF
cdr3_nt: TGTGCCAGCAAAACTCAGGGGGCTGGGCGGTACGAGCAGTACTTC

cdr3_length: 15
d_call: -
clone_size: -
j_call: TRBJ2-3
v_call: TRBV6-6
cdr3_aa: CASSYGPERSDTQYF
cdr3_nt: TGTGCCAGCAGTTACGGACCCGAGAGATCAGATACGCAGTATTTT

cdr3_length: 16
d_call: -
clone_size: -
j_call: TRBJ2-7
v_call: TRBV6-1
cdr3_aa: CASSITGGVSSYEQYF
cdr3_nt: TGTGCCAGCAGTATAACAGGGGGGGTCAGCTCCTACGAGCAGTACTTC

cdr3_length: 12
d_call: TRBD2
clone_size: few
j_call: TRBJ2-5
v_call: TRBV20-1
cdr3_aa: CSARAGEETQYF
cdr3_nt: TGCAGTGCCAGGGCGGGGGAAGAGACCCAGTACTTC

cdr3_length: 13
d_call: -
clone_size: -
j_call: TRBJ2-2
v_call: TRBV27
cdr3_aa: CASSFVGIGELFF
cdr3_nt: TGTGCCAGCAGTTTTGTGGGGATTGGGGAGCTGTTTTTT

cdr3_length: 15
d_call: TRBD2
clone_size: few
j_call: TRBJ2-4
v_call: TRBV7-9
cdr3_aa: CASSFSGTRGDIQYF
cdr3_nt: TGTGCCAGCAGCTTTTCCGGGACTCGGGGGGACATTCAGTACTTC

cdr3_length: 13
d_call: -
clone_size: -
j_call: TRBJ1-1
v_call: TRBV7-9
cdr3_aa: CASSLELGEKAFF
cdr3_nt: TGTGCCAGCAGCTTAGAGCTGGGGGAGAAAGCTTTCTTT

cdr3_length: 15
d_call: TRBD1
clone_size: few
j_call: TRBJ2-5
v_call: TRBV4-1
cdr3_aa: CASSQDRGRLETQYF
cdr3_nt: TGCGCCAGCAGCCAAGACAGGGGGCGCCTAGAGACCCAGTACTTC

cdr3_length: 11
d_call: -
clone_size: -
j_call: TRBJ1-2
v_call: TRBV6-1
cdr3_aa: CASSEWYGYTF
cdr3_nt: TGTGCCAGCAGTGAATGGTATGGCTACACCTTC

cdr3_length: 14
d_call: TRBD2
clone_size: few
j_call: TRBJ2-1
v_call: TRBV5-8
cdr3_aa: CASSPGTTYNEQFF
cdr3_nt: TGTGCCAGCAGCCCCGGGACTACCTACAATGAGCAGTTCTTC

cdr3_length: 14
d_call: -
clone_size: -
j_call: TRBJ1-5
v_call: TRBV2
cdr3_aa: CASSFQGSNQPQHF
cdr3_nt: TGTGCCAGCAGTTTTCAGGGGAGCAATCAGCCCCAGCATTTT

cdr3_length: 17
d_call: TRBD1
clone_size: -
j_call: TRBJ1-2
v_call: TRBV6-1
cdr3_aa: CASSQGQGAIGNYGYTF
cdr3_nt: TGTGCCAGCAGTCAAGGACAGGGGGCGATTGGAAACTATGGCTACACCTTC

cdr3_length: 13
d_call: TRBD1
clone_size: many
j_call: TRBJ2-7
v_call: TRBV20-1
cdr3_aa: CSAAGQGDYEQYF
cdr3_nt: TGCAGTGCTGCGGGACAGGGGGACTACGAGCAGTACTTC

cdr3_length: 13
d_call: -
clone_size: -
j_call: TRBJ2-5
v_call: TRBV5-1
cdr3_aa: CASSPEGSPLLYF
cdr3_nt: TGCGCCAGCAGCCCGGAAGGTTCGCCGTTGTTGTACTTC

cdr3_length: 15
d_call: TRBD2
clone_size: -
j_call: TRBJ2-1
v_call: TRBV9
cdr3_aa: CASSSHPGLGHEQFF
cdr3_nt: TGTGCCAGCAGCTCACATCCGGGACTAGGGCATGAGCAGTTCTTC

cdr3_length: 16
d_call: -
clone_size: many
j_call: TRBJ1-2
v_call: TRBV5-6
cdr3_aa: CASSLDWGGVDYGYTF
cdr3_nt: TGTGCCAGCAGCTTGGACTGGGGCGGAGTTGACTATGGCTACACCTTC

cdr3_length: 10
d_call: -
clone_size: many
j_call: TRBJ2-5
v_call: TRBV7-8
cdr3_aa: CASGRETQYF
cdr3_nt: TGTGCCAGCGGCCGGGAGACCCAGTACTTC

cdr3_length: 15
d_call: -
clone_size: -
j_call: TRBJ1-3
v_call: TRBV28
cdr3_aa: CASSLGGLVGNTIYF
cdr3_nt: TGTGCCAGCAGTTTGGGGGGCTTAGTTGGAAACACCATATATTTT

cdr3_length: 15
d_call: TRBD2
clone_size: few
j_call: TRBJ2-7
v_call: TRBV7-9
cdr3_aa: CASSLGREGRYEQYF
cdr3_nt: TGTGCCAGCAGCCTAGGTAGGGAGGGCCGCTACGAGCAGTACTTC

cdr3_length: 15
d_call: -
clone_size: -
j_call: TRBJ2-5
v_call: TRBV5-1
cdr3_aa: CASSLAGTSWETQYF
cdr3_nt: TGCGCCAGCAGCTTGGCCGGGACCTCCTGGGAGACCCAGTACTTC

cdr3_length: 14
d_call: -
clone_size: many
j_call: TRBJ1-1
v_call: TRBV29-1
cdr3_aa: CSVGHGSPSTEAFF
cdr3_nt: TGCAGCGTGGGACATGGGAGCCCAAGTACTGAAGCTTTCTTT